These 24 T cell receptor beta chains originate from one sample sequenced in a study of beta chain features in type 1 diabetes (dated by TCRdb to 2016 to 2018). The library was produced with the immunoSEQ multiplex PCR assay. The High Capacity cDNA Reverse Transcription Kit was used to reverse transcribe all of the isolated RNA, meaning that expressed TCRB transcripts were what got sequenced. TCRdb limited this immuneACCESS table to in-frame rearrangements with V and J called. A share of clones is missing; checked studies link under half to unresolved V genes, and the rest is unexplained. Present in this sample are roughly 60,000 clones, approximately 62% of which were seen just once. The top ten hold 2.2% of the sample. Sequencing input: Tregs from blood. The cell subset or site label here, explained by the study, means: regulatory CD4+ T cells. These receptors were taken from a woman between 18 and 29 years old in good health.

The DNA for the CDR3 is TGTGCCAGCAGCCGGGAAACGGGGCAGCCCCAGCATTTT. This translates into CASSRETGQPQHF. This chain joins TRBV2 and TRBJ1-5; no clear D. The CDR3 spans 13 residues. The V end lost 6 bases, the J end lost 7 bases, and 13 bases lay between the germline ends. Germline V gene sequence: CDR1 SNHLY, CDR2 FYNNEI.

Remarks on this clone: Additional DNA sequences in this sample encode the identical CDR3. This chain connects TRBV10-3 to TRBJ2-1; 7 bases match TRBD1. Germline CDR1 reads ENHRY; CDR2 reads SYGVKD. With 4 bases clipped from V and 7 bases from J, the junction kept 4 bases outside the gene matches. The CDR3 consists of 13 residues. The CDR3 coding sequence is TGTGCCATCAGTGGACAGGGCCGGAATGAGCAGTTCTTC. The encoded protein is CAISGQGRNEQFF.

The CDR3 DNA reads TGTGCCAGCAGCAAGACAGGGGGTAACTACGAGCAGTACTTC. Amino acids: CASSKTGGNYEQYF. The V call is TRBV7-9, the J call TRBJ2-7; 9 bases match TRBD1. This CDR3 comprises 14 residues. The ends lost 5 bases at V and 3 bases at J; junction bases unmatched: 5. Germline V CDR1 and CDR2: SEHNR, FQNEAQ (reference sequence).

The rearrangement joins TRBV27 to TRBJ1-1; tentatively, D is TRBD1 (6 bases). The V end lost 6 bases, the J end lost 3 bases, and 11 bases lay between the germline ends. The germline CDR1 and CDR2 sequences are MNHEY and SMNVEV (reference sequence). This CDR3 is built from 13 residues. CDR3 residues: CASRGGGYTEAFF. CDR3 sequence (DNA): TGTGCCAGCAGAGGGGGAGGGTACACTGAAGCTTTCTTT.

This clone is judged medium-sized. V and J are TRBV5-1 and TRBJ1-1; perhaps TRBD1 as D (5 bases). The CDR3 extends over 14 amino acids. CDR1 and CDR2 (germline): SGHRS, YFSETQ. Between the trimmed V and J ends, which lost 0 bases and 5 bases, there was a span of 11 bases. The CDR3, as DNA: TGCGCCAGCAGCTTGGAATCAGGGTGGACTGAAGCTTTCTTT. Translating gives CASSLESGWTEAFF.

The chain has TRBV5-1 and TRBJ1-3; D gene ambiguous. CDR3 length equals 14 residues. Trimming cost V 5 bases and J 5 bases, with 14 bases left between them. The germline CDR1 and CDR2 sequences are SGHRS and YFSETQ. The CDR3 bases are TGCGCCAGCAGTCACTCCGGGGAGAGAAACACCATATATTTT. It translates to CASSHSGERNTIYF.

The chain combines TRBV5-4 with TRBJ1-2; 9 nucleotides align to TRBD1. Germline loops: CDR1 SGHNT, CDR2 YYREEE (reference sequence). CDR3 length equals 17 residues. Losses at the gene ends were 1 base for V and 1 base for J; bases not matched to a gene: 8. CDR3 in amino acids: CASSLPQGAGDNYGYTF. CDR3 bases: TGTGCCAGCAGCTTGCCACAGGGGGCCGGGGATAACTATGGCTACACCTTC.

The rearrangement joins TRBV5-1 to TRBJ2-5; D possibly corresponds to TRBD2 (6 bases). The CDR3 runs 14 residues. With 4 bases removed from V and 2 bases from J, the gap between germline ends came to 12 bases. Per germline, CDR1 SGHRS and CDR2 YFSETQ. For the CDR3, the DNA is TGCGCCAGCAGCCCCCTGGGACTGCAAGAGACCCAGTACTTC. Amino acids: CASSPLGLQETQYF. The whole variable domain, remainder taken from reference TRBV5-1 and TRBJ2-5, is KAGVTQTPRYLIKTRGQQVTLSCSPISGHRSVSWYQQTPGQGLQFLFEYFSETQRNKGNFPGRFSGRQFSNSRSEMNVSTLELGDSALYLCASSPLGLQETQYFGPGTRLLVL.

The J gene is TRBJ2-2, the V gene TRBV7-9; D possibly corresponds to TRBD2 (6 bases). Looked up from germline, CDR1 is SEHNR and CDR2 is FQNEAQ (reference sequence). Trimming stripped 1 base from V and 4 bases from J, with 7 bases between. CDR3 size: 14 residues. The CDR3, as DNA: TGTGCCAGCAGCTTAGGGCGGGGCACCGGGGAGCTGTTTTTT. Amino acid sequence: CASSLGRGTGELFF.

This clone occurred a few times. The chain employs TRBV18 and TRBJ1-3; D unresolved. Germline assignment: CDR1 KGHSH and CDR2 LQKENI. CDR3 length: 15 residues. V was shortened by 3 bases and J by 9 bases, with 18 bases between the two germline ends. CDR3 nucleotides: TGTGCCAGCTCACCTCGGCAGGCTGATGCTGGCACCATATATTTT. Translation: CASSPRQADAGTIYF.

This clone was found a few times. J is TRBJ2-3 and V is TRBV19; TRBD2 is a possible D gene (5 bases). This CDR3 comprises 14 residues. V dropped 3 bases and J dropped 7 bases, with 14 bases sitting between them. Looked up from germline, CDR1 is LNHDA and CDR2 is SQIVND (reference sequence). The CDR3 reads CASSIRLAVNTQYF. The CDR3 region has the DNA TGTGCCAGTAGTATCAGGCTAGCAGTGAATACGCAGTATTTT.

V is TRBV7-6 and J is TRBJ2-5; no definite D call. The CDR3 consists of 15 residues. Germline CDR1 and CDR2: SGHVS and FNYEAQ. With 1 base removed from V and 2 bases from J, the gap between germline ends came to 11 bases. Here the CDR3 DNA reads TGTGCCAGCAGCTTAGACGGTAGCATGCAAGAGACCCAGTACTTC. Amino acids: CASSLDGSMQETQYF.

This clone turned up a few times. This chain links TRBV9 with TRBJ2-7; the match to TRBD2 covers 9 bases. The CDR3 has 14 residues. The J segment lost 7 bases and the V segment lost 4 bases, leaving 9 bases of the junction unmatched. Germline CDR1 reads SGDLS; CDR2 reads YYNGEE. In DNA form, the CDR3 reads TGTGCCAGCAGCCCCCAGCTAGCGGGGAATGAGCAGTACTTC. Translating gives CASSPQLAGNEQYF.

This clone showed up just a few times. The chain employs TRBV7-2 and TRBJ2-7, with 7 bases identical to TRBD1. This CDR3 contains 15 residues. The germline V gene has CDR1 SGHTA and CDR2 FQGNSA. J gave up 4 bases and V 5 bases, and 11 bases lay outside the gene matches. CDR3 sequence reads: CASSPPVGTVYEQYF. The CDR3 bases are TGTGCCAGCAGCCCACCGGTAGGGACAGTATACGAGCAGTACTTC.

CDR3: CASSRGSGTGNEQFF. The CDR3 DNA reads as TGCGCCAGCAGCCGAGGCAGCGGGACCGGCAATGAGCAGTTCTTC. The chain has TRBV5-1 and TRBJ2-1; 7 positions agree with TRBD2. CDR3 length: 15 amino acids. CDR1 is SGHRS, CDR2 YFSETQ, per germline. Trimming took 4 bases from V and 6 from J; bases not matched to a gene: 10.

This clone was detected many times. The CDR3 DNA is TGTGCCAGCAGTCACGGGACTAGCGGGAGCACAGATACGCAGTATTTT. Its translation is CASSHGTSGSTDTQYF. The chain has TRBV6-6 and TRBJ2-3; 12 bases agree with TRBD2. CDR1 MNHNY and CDR2 SVGAGI come from the germline V gene (reference sequence). This CDR3 is built from 16 residues. The V segment lost 5 bases and the J segment 0 bases; nucleotides outside the gene matches: 3.

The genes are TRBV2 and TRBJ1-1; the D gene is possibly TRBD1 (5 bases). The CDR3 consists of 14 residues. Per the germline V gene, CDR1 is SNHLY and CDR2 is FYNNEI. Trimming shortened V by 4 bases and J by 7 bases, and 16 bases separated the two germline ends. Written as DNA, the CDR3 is TGTGCCAGCAGTGGACGGACATTTAGCCGTGAAGCTTTCTTT. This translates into CASSGRTFSREAFF.

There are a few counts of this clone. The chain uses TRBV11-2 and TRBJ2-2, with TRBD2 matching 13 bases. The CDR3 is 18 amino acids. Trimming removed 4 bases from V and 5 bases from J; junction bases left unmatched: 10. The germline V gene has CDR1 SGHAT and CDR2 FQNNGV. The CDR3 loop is CASSYGTSGEKGTGELFF. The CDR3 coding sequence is TGTGCCAGCAGCTACGGGACTAGCGGGGAGAAGGGTACCGGGGAGCTGTTTTTT.

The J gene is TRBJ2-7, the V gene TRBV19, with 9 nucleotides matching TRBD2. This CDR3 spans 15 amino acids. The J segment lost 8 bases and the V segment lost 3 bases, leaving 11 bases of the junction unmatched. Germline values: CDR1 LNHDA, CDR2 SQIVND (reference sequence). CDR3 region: CASSIRAGTSFQQYF. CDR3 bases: TGTGCCAGTAGTATCAGAGCCGGGACTAGCTTTCAGCAGTACTTC.

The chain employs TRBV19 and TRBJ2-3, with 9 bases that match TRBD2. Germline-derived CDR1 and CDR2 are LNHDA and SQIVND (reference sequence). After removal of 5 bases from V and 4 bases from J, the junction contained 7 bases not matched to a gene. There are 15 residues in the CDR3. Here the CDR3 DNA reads TGTGCCAGTAGTGCCTTAGCGGGAGTGGCAGATACGCAGTATTTT. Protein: CASSALAGVADTQYF.

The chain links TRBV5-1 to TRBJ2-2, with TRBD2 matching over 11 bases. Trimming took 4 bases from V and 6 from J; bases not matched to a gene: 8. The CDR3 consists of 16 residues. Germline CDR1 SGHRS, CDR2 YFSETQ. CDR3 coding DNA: TGCGCCAGCAGCACACAACTAGCGGGAGAGGCCGGGGAGCTGTTTTTT. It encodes CASSTQLAGEAGELFF.

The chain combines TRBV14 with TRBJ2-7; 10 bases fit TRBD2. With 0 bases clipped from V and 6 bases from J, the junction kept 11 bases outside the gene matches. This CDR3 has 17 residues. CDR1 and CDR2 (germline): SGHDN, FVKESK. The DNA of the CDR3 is TGTGCCAGCAGCCAAGATGGAACAGGGACTAGCGTATTCGAGCAGTACTTC. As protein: CASSQDGTGTSVFEQYF.

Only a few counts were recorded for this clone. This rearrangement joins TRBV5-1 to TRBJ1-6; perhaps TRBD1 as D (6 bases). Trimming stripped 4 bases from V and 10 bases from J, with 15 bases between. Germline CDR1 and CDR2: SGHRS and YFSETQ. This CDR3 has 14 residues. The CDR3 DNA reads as TGCGCCAGCAGCGATCGGGGGGGCGGGTCACCCCTCCACTTT. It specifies CASSDRGGGSPLHF.

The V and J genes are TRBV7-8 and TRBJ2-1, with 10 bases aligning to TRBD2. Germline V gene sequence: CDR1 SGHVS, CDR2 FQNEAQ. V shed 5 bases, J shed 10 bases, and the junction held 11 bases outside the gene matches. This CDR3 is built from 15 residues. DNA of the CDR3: TGTGCCAGCAGCCCGGCGAGCGGGAGGGCCGGGGAGCAGTTCTTC. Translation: CASSPASGRAGEQFF.